This T cell receptor (beta chain) was observed in a study of shared clonotypes between healthy human individuals. Original methodology: Filtering was not the same, since immunoSEQ gave junction-only sequences without quality scores. The method was immunoSEQ multiplex PCR; TCRdb's version includes in-frame clones alone and lacks a portion of them. V and J calls and clone size come straight from that table; D and trimming were deduced from the DNA. Of 90,000 to 120,000 clones listed, under 70% are singletons. The clonotype comes from a woman in her twenties or thirties in good health. The specimen was memory CD8+ T cells sorted from blood. Subset denoted: CD45RO+ cells pooled with CCR7-negative TemRA cells.

CDR3 nucleotide sequence: TGTGCCAGCAGCCCCCGTCTTGTGCGGAACACTGAAGCTTTCTTT. Translating gives CASSPRLVRNTEAFF. The chain recombines TRBV7-9 with TRBJ1-1; no reliable D call. This CDR3 comprises 15 residues. Germline V gene data show CDR1 as SEHNR and CDR2 as FQNEAQ (reference sequence). Trimming cost V 5 bases and J 1 base, with 14 bases left between them.